The 7 T cell receptor beta chains reported below all come from one sample, sequenced in a study of cytomegalovirus exposure and HLA in healthy donors. Libraries were prepared by immunoSEQ multiplex PCR; TCRdb keeps only in-frame clonotypes and omits some of them. The sample lists about 200,000 clones, about 81% seen once, with around 1.2% in the top ten. The sample taken for sequencing was PBMCs. The receptors here all came from a woman in her thirties in good health and CMV-seronegative.

The chain employs TRBV9 and TRBJ2-1; TRBD2 matches 11 bases. Germline CDR1 SGDLS, CDR2 YYNGEE. V gave up 3 bases and J gave up 10 bases; unmatched junction bases: 6. The CDR3 contains 14 residues. CDR3 nucleotides: TGTGCCAGCAGCGAGCCACTAGCGGGAGCCGAGCAGTTCTTC. As protein: CASSEPLAGAEQFF.

This chain links TRBV9 with TRBJ2-6; 8 nucleotides agree with TRBD2. This CDR3 has 21 residues. CDR1 SGDLS and CDR2 YYNGEE come from the germline V gene. Trimming cost V 3 bases and J 0 bases; bases outside gene matches: 17. CDR3 nucleotides: TGTGCCAGCAGCGCCCGGGGGGGGCGCAGAGGGCGGGTCTCTGGGGCCAACGTCCTGACTTTC. Protein sequence: CASSARGGRRGRVSGANVLTF.

The chain employs TRBV4-1 and TRBJ1-5; possibly TRBD1 for D (6 bases). The V gene lost 1 base and the J gene lost 1 base, with 17 bases spanning the gap. The CDR3 is 18 residues long. Germline loops: CDR1 MGHRA, CDR2 YSYEKL. The CDR3 DNA sequence: TGCGCCAGCAGCCAAGGGGGCTGGTCAGACAGGAGCAATCAGCCCCAGCATTTT. Encoded protein: CASSQGGWSDRSNQPQHF.

Only a few counts were recorded for this clone. This chain connects TRBV5-1 to TRBJ1-6; 7 bases are a match to TRBD1. The CDR3 has 15 amino acids. Germline V lookup: CDR1 SGHRS, CDR2 YFSETQ. V lost 2 bases to trimming and J lost 2 bases; unmatched junction nucleotides: 1. CDR3 bases: TGCGCCAGCAGCTTACAGGGGCCCTATAATTCACCCCTCCACTTT. Residues: CASSLQGPYNSPLHF. Variable domain in full (rest from reference TRBV5-1 and TRBJ1-6): KAGVTQTPRYLIKTRGQQVTLSCSPISGHRSVSWYQQTPGQGLQFLFEYFSETQRNKGNFPGRFSGRQFSNSRSEMNVSTLELGDSALYLCASSLQGPYNSPLHFGNGTRLTVT.

This clone was seen once. Other nucleotide sequences from this sample produce the same CDR3. V gene TRBV11-2 combines with J gene TRBJ2-7; unclear D gene. The germline V gene encodes CDR1 SGHAT and CDR2 FQNNGV. The CDR3 has 12 amino acids. V lost 2 bases and J lost 2, with 4 bases in between. CDR3 sequence reads: CASSLQTYEQYF. The CDR3 coding sequence is TGTGCCAGCAGCTTACAAACCTACGAGCAGTACTTC.

The chain joins TRBV5-4 to TRBJ2-7; the match to TRBD1 covers 9 bases. Germline V lookup: CDR1 SGHNT, CDR2 YYREEE (reference sequence). The CDR3 has 14 residues. J gave up 3 bases and V 2 bases, and 3 bases lay outside the gene matches. CDR3 protein: CASSFGTGNYEQYF. The CDR3 DNA sequence: TGTGCCAGCAGCTTCGGGACAGGGAACTACGAGCAGTACTTC.

The V and J genes are TRBV27 and TRBJ2-2, with D possibly TRBD1 on 7 matching bases. V lost 3 bases, J lost 5 bases, and 19 bases lay in between. Germline V gene lookup returns CDR1 MNHEY and CDR2 SMNVEV (reference sequence). This CDR3 is 17 amino acids long. The DNA of the CDR3 is TGTGCCAGCAGTTTGGATTTCGGAGGGGGCTGGACCGGGGAGCTGTTTTTT. This translates into CASSLDFGGGWTGELFF.